The rows below give T cell receptor beta chains drawn from one sample of a study of T cells in Graves' hyperthyroidism and ophthalmopathy. TCRdb processed the multiplex PCR reads anew with MiXCR; each CDR3 protein has one entry. The sample has roughly 500,000 distinct CDR3 sequences, approximately 49% seen once; the top ten hold 44%. Sequenced sample: peripheral blood or thyroid tissue (not recorded which). The receptors here all came from an adult woman with Graves' disease, either hyperthyroidism or ophthalmopathy (not recorded which). Each CDR3 is given without its conserved first and last residue. The order of the fields is V gene, CDR3 protein.

V gene: TRBV7-2
CDR3 protein: ASSLTLNGVDYT

V gene: TRBV19
CDR3 protein: ASSIQGRGQPQY

V gene: TRBV5-1
CDR3 protein: ASSYTGPTEAF

V gene: TRBV6-6
CDR3 protein: ASSKAGDTGELF

V gene: TRBV18
CDR3 protein: ASSPGQYGLEVF

V gene: TRBV7-2
CDR3 protein: ASSSLMNRRSGANVLT

V gene: TRBV6-5
CDR3 protein: ASRKDRGREKLF

V gene: TRBV15
CDR3 protein: ATSYDGGSNEQY

V gene: TRBV20-1
CDR3 protein: SATIGQAYGYT

V gene: TRBV7-9
CDR3 protein: ASSPWDRENGYT

V gene: TRBV29-1
CDR3 protein: SVEKGDTEAF

V gene: TRBV20-1
CDR3 protein: SARVGDTEAF

V gene: TRBV10-2
CDR3 protein: ASRGDTPYGYT

V gene: TRBV28
CDR3 protein: ASSLFGQGDSYEQY

V gene: TRBV7-6
CDR3 protein: ASRDSGKAETQY

V gene: TRBV29-1
CDR3 protein: SVQGPLNTEAF

V gene: TRBV10-3
CDR3 protein: AISEGEKLF

V gene: TRBV2
CDR3 protein: ASSPDGVETGANVLT

V gene: TRBV5-1
CDR3 protein: ASSLGDSLYT

V gene: TRBV15
CDR3 protein: ATSSPRGDRNYEQY

V gene: TRBV7-2
CDR3 protein: ASSSLNSNQPQH

V gene: TRBV10-3
CDR3 protein: AISEGTSGAYEQY

V gene: TRBV2
CDR3 protein: ARAPTQGARPQH

V gene: TRBV7-8
CDR3 protein: ASSASRGNTIY

V gene: TRBV7-9
CDR3 protein: ASTQDQGFDEQY

V gene: TRBV28
CDR3 protein: ASSTYGGHLEA

V gene: TRBV6-5
CDR3 protein: ASKESSGNTIY

V gene: TRBV4-2
CDR3 protein: ASSQDMAGGRELF

V gene: TRBV12-3/TRBV12-4
CDR3 protein: ASSLLALGGGNYGYT

V gene: TRBV28
CDR3 protein: ASSWTGGRGNQPQH

V gene: TRBV7-3
CDR3 protein: ASSLDHSYEQY

V gene: TRBV24-1
CDR3 protein: ATSDSRDYGYT

V gene: TRBV7-2
CDR3 protein: ASSRQGNGNSPLH

V gene: TRBV7-9
CDR3 protein: ASSHRDAHEQY

V gene: TRBV4-3
CDR3 protein: ASSLENGAYGYT

V gene: TRBV29-1
CDR3 protein: SEGQGDNEQF

V gene: TRBV29-1
CDR3 protein: SVLGGRAGNTIY

V gene: TRBV7-2
CDR3 protein: ASLPQAYNSPLH

V gene: TRBV4-3
CDR3 protein: ASSQGRQGYEQY

V gene: TRBV3-1
CDR3 protein: ASRARDRVWTEAF

V gene: TRBV7-2
CDR3 protein: ASSPTQGQGEQY